This T cell receptor (beta chain) was retrieved from a study of T-cell reconstitution after alpha-beta-depleted transplantation in children. Unique molecular identifiers were used to barcode this TCRbeta library. TCRdb re-called the PCR reads through MiXCR, storing one row per CDR3 protein. This table holds some 590,000 distinct CDR3 sequences, roughly a tenth found once. The CDR3 extends over 16 amino acids. The V and J ends lost 2 bases and 0 bases respectively, with 13 bases between them. Per the germline V gene, CDR1 is DFQATT and CDR2 is SNEGSKA (reference sequence). The chain recombines TRBV20-1 with TRBJ2-2; D unclear. The TCR sequence derives from a human donor who donated a stem cell graft to a child with acute myeloid leukemia. Sequenced material: PBMCs from the stem cell graft donor, taken from the stem cell graft. CDR3 amino acids: CSARSPEAANTGELFF. CDR3 coding DNA: TGCAGTGCTAGATCCCCTGAGGCGGCGAACACCGGGGAGCTGTTTTTT.